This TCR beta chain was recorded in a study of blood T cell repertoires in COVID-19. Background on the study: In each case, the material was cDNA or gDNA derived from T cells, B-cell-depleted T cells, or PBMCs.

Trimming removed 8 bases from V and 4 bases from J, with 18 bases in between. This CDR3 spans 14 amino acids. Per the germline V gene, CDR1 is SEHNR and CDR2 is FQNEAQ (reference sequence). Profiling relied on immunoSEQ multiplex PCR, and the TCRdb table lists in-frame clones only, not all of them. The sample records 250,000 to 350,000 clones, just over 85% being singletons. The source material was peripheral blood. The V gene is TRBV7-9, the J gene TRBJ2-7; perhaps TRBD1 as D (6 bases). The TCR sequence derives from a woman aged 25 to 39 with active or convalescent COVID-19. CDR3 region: CASALQGGPYEQYF. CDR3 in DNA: TGTGCCAGCGCCCTTCAAGGGGGACCTTACGAGCAGTACTTC.